One and the same sample provided the 6 T cell receptor beta chains below, sequenced in a study of blood T cells in healthy people across ages. Alongside a J-beta primer mix, a sample-barcoded 5' primer served in a second PCR lasting roughly 7 to 11 cycles. TCRdb redid the calling of the 5' RACE reads with MiXCR, one entry per CDR3 protein. The repertoire has about 640,000 distinct CDR3 sequences, roughly 50% of them found once; the top ten carry 30% to 45%. The material sequenced was blood. All receptors derive from a man between 60 and 75 years old in good health.

The chain combines TRBV5-1 with TRBJ1-1; no definite D call. Germline loops: CDR1 SGHRS, CDR2 YFSETQ. V lost 2 bases to trimming and J lost 6 bases, with 17 bases between them. The CDR3 is 15 amino acids. The CDR3 coding sequence is TGCGCCAGCAGCTTCGACCTTTCGGCCGGGCCTGAAGCTTTCTTT. Encoded protein: CASSFDLSAGPEAFF.

The chain combines TRBV4-1 with TRBJ1-2, with a weak D call TRBD1 (6 bases). V was cut by 5 bases and J by 2 bases, with 12 bases left in between. Germline V gene sequence: CDR1 MGHRA, CDR2 YSYEKL. The CDR3 contains 14 residues. CDR3 protein: CASSEARGNYGYTF. Here the CDR3 DNA reads TGCGCCAGCAGCGAAGCCAGGGGAAACTATGGCTACACCTTC.

The chain has TRBV12-3 or TRBV12-4 and TRBJ1-5, with 7 bases lining up with TRBD1. After removal of 6 bases from V and 3 bases from J, the junction contained 5 bases not matched to a gene. The CDR3 length is 14 residues. In nucleotides, the CDR3 is TGTGCCAGCAGCCGCGACAGGGTCAATCAGCCCCAGCATTTT. It specifies CASSRDRVNQPQHF.

This clonotype was recorded a few times. DNA of the CDR3: TGTGCCAGCAGTTACTCGGGAGGCGCGAACACTGAAGCTTTCTTT. It specifies CASSYSGGANTEAFF. The chain is built from TRBV6-5 and TRBJ1-1; no firm D call. With 0 bases removed from V and 1 base from J, the gap between germline ends came to 9 bases. The CDR3 has 15 residues. Germline V CDR1 and CDR2: MNHEY, SVGAGI.

This clonotype turned up a few times. The rearrangement uses TRBV7-2 and TRBJ2-3; no reliable D call. With 7 bases removed from V and 0 bases from J, the gap between germline ends came to 8 bases. Looked up from germline, CDR1 is SGHTA and CDR2 is FQGNSA. The CDR3 totals 13 residues. CDR3 coding DNA: TGTGCCAGCACCCTGCCTAGCACAGATACGCAGTATTTT. Protein product: CASTLPSTDTQYF. The complete variable domain, with remaining parts taken from reference TRBV7-2 and TRBJ2-3, reads GAGVSQSPSNKVTEKGKDVELRCDPISGHTALYWYRQSLGQGLEFLIYFQGNSAPDKSGLPSDRFSAERTGGSVSTLTIQRTQQEDSAVYLCASTLPSTDTQYFGPGTRLTVL.

This sequence joins TRBV3-1 and TRBJ2-4; 9 bases are shared with TRBD1. Germline V gives CDR1 LGHDT, CDR2 YNNKEL (reference sequence). The V and J ends lost 1 base and 3 bases, in that order; junction bases with no gene match: 1. This CDR3 comprises 15 residues. For the CDR3, the DNA is TGTGCCAGCAGCCAAGGGACAGGGGTCAAAAACATTCAGTACTTC. Translated: CASSQGTGVKNIQYF.